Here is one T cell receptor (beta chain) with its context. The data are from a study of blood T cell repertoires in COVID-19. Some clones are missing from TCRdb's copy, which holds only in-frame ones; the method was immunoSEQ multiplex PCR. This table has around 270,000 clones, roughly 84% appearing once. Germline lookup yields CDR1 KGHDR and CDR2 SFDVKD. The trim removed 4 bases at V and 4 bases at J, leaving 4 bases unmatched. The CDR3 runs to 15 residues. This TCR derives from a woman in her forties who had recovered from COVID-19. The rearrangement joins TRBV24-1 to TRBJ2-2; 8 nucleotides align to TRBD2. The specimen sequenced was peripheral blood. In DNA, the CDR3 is TGTGCCACCAGTGAGGGCGGGGGGACCACCGGGGAGCTGTTTTTT. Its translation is CATSEGGGTTGELFF.